The clone carrying this T cell receptor (beta chain) was detected only once. This sample is drawn from a study of regulatory and conventional T cells in RAG deficiency. This CDR3 has 13 residues. V shed 4 bases, J shed 3 bases, and the junction held 3 bases outside the gene matches. CDR1 SGDLS and CDR2 YYNGEE come from the germline V gene. Profiling relied on immunoSEQ multiplex PCR, and the TCRdb table lists in-frame clones only, not all of them. This sample yields roughly 32,000 clones, of which roughly 90% are seen a single time; roughly 13% belongs to the top ten. The same specimen was also included in a second study, on regulatory T cells. As that study records: Primers: 52 TRBV forward and 13 TRBJ reverse.

The chain has TRBV9 and TRBJ1-2; 7 nucleotides align to TRBD1. Specimen: CD8+ T cells sorted from blood. This sequence was found in a human donor in good health. CDR3 DNA: TGTGCCAGCAGCCTAGGGGGCGACTATGGCTACACCTTC. It specifies CASSLGGDYGYTF.